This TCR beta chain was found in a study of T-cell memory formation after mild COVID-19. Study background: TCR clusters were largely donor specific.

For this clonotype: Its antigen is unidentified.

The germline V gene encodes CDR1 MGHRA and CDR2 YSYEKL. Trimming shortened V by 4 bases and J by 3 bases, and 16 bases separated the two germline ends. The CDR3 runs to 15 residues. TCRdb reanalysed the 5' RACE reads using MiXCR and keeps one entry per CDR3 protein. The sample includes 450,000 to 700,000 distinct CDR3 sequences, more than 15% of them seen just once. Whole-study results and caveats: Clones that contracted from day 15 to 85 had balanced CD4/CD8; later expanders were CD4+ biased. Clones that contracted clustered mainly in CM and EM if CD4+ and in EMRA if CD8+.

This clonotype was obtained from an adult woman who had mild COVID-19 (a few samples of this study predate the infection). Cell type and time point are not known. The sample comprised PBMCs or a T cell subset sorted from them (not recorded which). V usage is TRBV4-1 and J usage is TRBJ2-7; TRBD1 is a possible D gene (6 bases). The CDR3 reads CASSPQIQGSYEQYF. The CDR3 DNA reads TGCGCCAGCAGCCCACAAATACAGGGAAGCTACGAGCAGTACTTC.